This entry concerns a single TCR beta chain. The antigen remains undetermined. These data originate in a study of cytomegalovirus exposure and HLA in healthy donors. Whole-study context: Of the donors genotyped, approximately 400 in all, 75% to 85% fell in the Caucasian-associated ancestry cluster.

Broader study findings: Certain sequence variants were highly shared and formed a cluster, and this cluster was likely a sequencing artifact. Rarity characterized most TCR sequences, yet some public TCRs appeared in many donors.

The CDR3 is made up of 12 amino acids. From germline, CDR1 is KGHSH and CDR2 LQKENI. V shed 0 bases and J shed 7 bases, with 7 bases lying between them. The PCR contained 60 Vbeta and 13 Jbeta primers. The method was immunoSEQ multiplex PCR; TCRdb's version includes in-frame clones alone and lacks a portion of them. Here the sample spans about 83,000 clones, more than 80% being singletons. Sequenced: PBMCs. The source is a woman in her twenties or thirties in good health and CMV-seronegative. The chain links TRBV18 to TRBJ2-7, with D possibly being TRBD2 (6 bases). This CDR3 is CASSPPAGEQYF. The CDR3 DNA follows: TGTGCCAGCTCACCACCCGCGGGGGAGCAGTACTTC.